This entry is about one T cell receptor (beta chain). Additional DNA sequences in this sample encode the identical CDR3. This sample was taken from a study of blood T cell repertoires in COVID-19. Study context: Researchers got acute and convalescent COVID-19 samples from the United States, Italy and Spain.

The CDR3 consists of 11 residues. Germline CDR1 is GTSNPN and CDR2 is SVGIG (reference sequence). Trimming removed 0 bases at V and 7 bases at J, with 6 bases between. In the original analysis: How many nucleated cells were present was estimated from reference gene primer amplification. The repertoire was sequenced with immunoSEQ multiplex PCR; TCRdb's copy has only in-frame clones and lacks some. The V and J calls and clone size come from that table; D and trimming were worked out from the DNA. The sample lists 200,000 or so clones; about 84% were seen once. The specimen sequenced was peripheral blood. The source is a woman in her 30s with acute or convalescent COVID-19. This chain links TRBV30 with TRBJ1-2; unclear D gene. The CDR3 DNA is TGTGCCTGGAGTGTCGGTAGTGGCTACACCTTC. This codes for CAWSVGSGYTF.